Each of the 4 T cell receptor beta chains below was sequenced from the same sample in a study of blood T cell repertoires in COVID-19. Only in-frame clones appear in the TCRdb table, and some are missing; sequencing was by immunoSEQ multiplex PCR. Seen here are approximately 400,000 clones, roughly 88% observed once, and the top ten hold over 10%. Material for sequencing was peripheral blood. These receptors came from a woman aged 50 to 65 with COVID-19, enrolled during active disease.

V gene TRBV7-8 combines with J gene TRBJ2-3, with a weak D call TRBD2 (5 bases). This CDR3 is built from 15 residues. Germline loops: CDR1 SGHVS, CDR2 FQNEAQ. V was pared by 1 base and J by 0 bases, with 8 bases between. As DNA, the CDR3 is TGTGCCAGCAGCTTAGGGCTAGCTAGCACAGATACGCAGTATTTT. Amino acids: CASSLGLASTDTQYF.

The chain combines TRBV6-5 with TRBJ1-4; D gene uncertain. The ends were cut back, 8 bases at V and 4 bases at J, with 17 bases in the middle. The germline V gene has CDR1 MNHEY and CDR2 SVGAGI. This CDR3 region has 15 residues. The CDR3 sequence is CASVRFGDYNEKLFF. The CDR3 nucleotides are TGTGCCAGCGTTCGGTTCGGCGACTATAATGAAAAACTGTTTTTT.

This clone was found a few times. The chain has TRBV18 and TRBJ1-1; perhaps TRBD1 as D (6 bases). The CDR3 contains 15 residues. Germline V gene sequence: CDR1 KGHSH, CDR2 LQKENI. Trimming removed 6 bases at V and 1 base at J, with 15 bases between. This CDR3 is CASSPIAGANTEAFF. CDR3 DNA sequence: TGTGCCAGCTCCCCCATCGCAGGGGCGAACACTGAAGCTTTCTTT.

This rearrangement joins TRBV28 to TRBJ2-3; 10 bases fit TRBD2. CDR3 length: 14 residues. Germline V CDR1 and CDR2: MDHEN, SYDVKM. J lost 5 bases, V lost 6 bases, and 5 bases had no gene match. The chain's CDR3 is CASSLAGAEDTQYF. DNA for the CDR3: TGTGCCAGCAGCCTAGCGGGGGCAGAAGATACGCAGTATTTT.